This T cell receptor beta chain was sequenced for a study of blood T cell repertoires in COVID-19. In the original analysis: The authors estimated nucleated cell counts from reference gene primer amplification. This table comes from immunoSEQ multiplex PCR, and its TCRdb copy is limited to in-frame clones, with some not included. The D gene and trimming were derived from the DNA, and the V and J assignments and clone size from that table. The table has 200,000 or so clones, 75% to 90% seen once. Trimming took off 7 bases at V and 1 base at J, with 14 bases between the two ends. From germline, CDR1 is SNHLY and CDR2 FYNNEI. The CDR3 is made up of 14 amino acids. Only one count was recorded for this clone.

Sequenced input: peripheral blood. The chain combines TRBV2 with TRBJ2-7; a possible D gene is TRBD1 (5 bases). The origin of this receptor is a man in his 70s with active or convalescent COVID-19. CDR3 DNA: TGTGCCAGCAAAATTCAGGGCCCATCCTACGAGCAGTACTTC. Translation gives CASKIQGPSYEQYF.